A selection of T cell receptor beta chains follows, all from one sample in a study of patients and donors after allogeneic stem cell transplantation. Via MiXCR, TCRdb re-called the RT-PCR reads, giving one row per CDR3 protein. The sample consists of hundreds of thousands of distinct CDR3 sequences, roughly 17% of them appearing once. The sequenced material came from blood, either unsorted or a sorted T cell fraction (not recorded which). Receptor source: a human donor who was either an allogeneic HSCT recipient or a stem cell or donor lymphocyte infusion donor (not recorded which). It is not recorded whose cells these are; they may come from a transplant donor. CDR3s include the opening cysteine and the closing phenylalanine or tryptophan. The D gene is left open where the match is weak. For some rows the clone size is stated as once, few or many, or as a class when expanded; others skip it.

d_call clone_size j_call v_call cdr3_aa cdr3_nt
NA NA TRBJ2-3 TRBV20-1 CSARGRGREVTDTQYF TGCAGTGCTAGAGGGCGGGGCAGGGAAGTCACAGATACGCAGTATTTT
TRBD1 NA TRBJ2-7 TRBV20-1 CSARDNRGSYEQYF TGCAGTGCTAGAGATAACAGGGGTTCCTACGAGCAGTACTTC
NA NA TRBJ2-5 TRBV20-1 CSASSPETQYF TGCAGTGCTAGTAGTCCAGAGACCCAGTACTTC
NA NA TRBJ2-1 TRBV7-6 CASSSDESGANEQFF TGTGCCAGCAGCTCTGATGAATCGGGGGCGAATGAGCAGTTCTTC
NA NA TRBJ2-1 TRBV6-5 CASSYEGVSYNEQFF TGTGCCAGCAGTTACGAGGGGGTCTCCTACAATGAGCAGTTCTTC
NA few TRBJ2-5 TRBV9 CASSVAGVRETQYF TGTGCCAGCAGCGTAGCGGGGGTTCGAGAGACCCAGTACTTC
NA NA TRBJ2-1 TRBV5-4 CASNQGGGRSGEQFF TGTGCCAGCAACCAAGGGGGCGGGAGGAGTGGAGAGCAGTTCTTC
NA NA TRBJ2-7 TRBV20-1 CSARLGRGKGSSYEQYF TGCAGTGCTAGATTGGGCCGGGGAAAGGGGAGCTCCTACGAGCAGTACTTC
NA NA TRBJ1-5 TRBV6-6 CASGLTRRQPQHF TGTGCCAGCGGCCTCACGCGGAGGCAGCCCCAGCATTTT
TRBD1 NA TRBJ2-1 TRBV7-9 CASSHRGTADNEQFF TGTGCCAGCAGCCATCGAGGGACAGCGGACAATGAGCAGTTCTTC
NA NA TRBJ1-1 TRBV19 CASSIDRGGSTEAFF TGTGCCAGTAGTATAGATCGGGGGGGGAGTACTGAAGCTTTCTTT
TRBD2 NA TRBJ2-1 TRBV14 CASSQVMPSGPHNQQFF TGTGCCAGCAGCCAAGTAATGCCTAGCGGTCCTCACAATCAGCAGTTCTTC
TRBD1 many TRBJ2-7 TRBV5-1 CASSSPDRAYEQYF TGCGCCAGCAGCTCCCCGGACAGGGCGTACGAGCAGTACTTC
TRBD1 few TRBJ1-2 TRBV12-3/TRBV12-4 CASSFRDSVRGYTF TGTGCCAGCAGTTTTCGGGACAGCGTGCGGGGCTACACCTTC
NA NA TRBJ1-2 TRBV4-2 CASSQEVGLANYGYTF TGTGCCAGCAGCCAAGAGGTCGGACTTGCTAACTATGGCTACACCTTC
NA few TRBJ1-1 TRBV7-2 CASSRQVTEAFF TGTGCCAGCAGCAGACAGGTCACTGAAGCTTTCTTT
TRBD2 NA TRBJ2-1 TRBV7-9 CASSVLLAGVYNEQFF TGTGCCAGCAGCGTACTTCTAGCGGGGGTCTACAATGAGCAGTTCTTC
NA NA TRBJ2-7 TRBV2 CASGSNEQYF TGTGCCAGCGGATCCAACGAGCAGTACTTC
TRBD2 few TRBJ2-7 TRBV3-1 CASSPTSGRWEQYF TGTGCCAGCAGCCCCACTAGCGGGAGATGGGAGCAGTACTTC
TRBD1 NA TRBJ2-5 TRBV2 CASNGTGQETQYF TGTGCCAGCAATGGGACAGGCCAAGAGACCCAGTACTTC
TRBD1 NA TRBJ1-1 TRBV20-1 CSADEDRILLNTEAFF TGCAGTGCAGACGAGGACAGGATACTCCTTAACACTGAAGCTTTCTTT
NA NA TRBJ1-3 TRBV5-6 CASSLDFSVSGNTIYF TGTGCCAGCAGCTTGGATTTCAGTGTGTCTGGAAACACCATATATTTT
NA NA TRBJ1-2 TRBV12-3/TRBV12-4 CASSLLTGNYGYTF TGTGCCAGCAGTCTACTAACAGGGAACTATGGCTACACCTTC
TRBD1 NA TRBJ1-5 TRBV6-5 CASSYPAGTGGHSNQPQHF TGTGCCAGCAGTTACCCTGCCGGGACAGGGGGGCATAGCAATCAGCCCCAGCATTTT
NA few TRBJ1-5 TRBV7-2 CASTKTEGRKQPQHF TGTGCCAGCACTAAGACGGAGGGTAGGAAACAGCCCCAGCATTTT
NA few TRBJ2-2 TRBV21-1 CASHIRGATGELFF TGTGCCAGTCATATAAGAGGGGCCACCGGGGAGCTGTTTTTT
NA many TRBJ2-7 TRBV3-1 CASSQGRRYEQYF TGTGCCAGCAGCCAGGGACGACGGTACGAGCAGTACTTC